The 20 T cell receptor beta chains below were found in one sample sequenced in a study of PD-1 blockade in classical Hodgkin lymphoma. TCRdb's table, derived via immunoSEQ multiplex PCR, lists solely in-frame clones and lacks some. Counted here are 20,000 to 25,000 clones, 94% occurring once; the ten biggest clones make up under 5%. Time point meaning: newly diagnosed, previously untreated cHL patient sample. Input material: peripheral blood mononuclear cells (PBMCs). All receptors derive from a human donor with classical Hodgkin lymphoma.

This clone was seen just once. The chain combines TRBV6-1 with TRBJ1-4, with 7 bases lining up with TRBD1. The length of the CDR3 is 15 residues. CDR1 MNHNS and CDR2 SASEGT come from the germline V gene. Unmatched junction bases numbered 8, after V lost 5 bases and J lost 5 bases. The CDR3 bases are TGTGCCAGCAGTCCGACGACAGGGTACAATGAAAAACTGTTTTTT. Translation gives CASSPTTGYNEKLFF.

As DNA, the CDR3 is TGCGCCAGCCAGGGACGGGGGAACACTGAAGCTTTCTTT. This encodes CASQGRGNTEAFF. V is TRBV5-1 and J is TRBJ1-1, with D tentatively TRBD1 (5 bases). This CDR3 comprises 13 residues. Trimming left V 7 bases short and J 1 base short, with 11 bases between. Germline V gene data show CDR1 as SGHRS and CDR2 as YFSETQ. Based on the CDR3 plus reference TRBV5-1 and TRBJ1-1, the full variable domain is KAGVTQTPRYLIKTRGQQVTLSCSPISGHRSVSWYQQTPGQGLQFLFEYFSETQRNKGNFPGRFSGRQFSNSRSEMNVSTLELGDSALYLCASQGRGNTEAFFGQGTRLTVV.

CDR3 coding DNA: TGTGCAAGTCGCCCCGGGACTAGCGGGAGCGAAGAGACCCAGTACTTC. The encoded protein is CASRPGTSGSEETQYF. The chain employs TRBV12-2 and TRBJ2-5; no check of the table's D call, TRBD2, against the DNA was made. TRBV12-2 corresponds to a pseudogene. CDR3 length equals 16 residues.

The rearrangement links TRBV5-6 to TRBJ2-5; 7 nucleotides align to TRBD1. CDR3 length equals 17 residues. J gave up 1 base and V 2 bases, and 11 bases lay outside the gene matches. The germline gives CDR1 SGHDT, CDR2 YYEEEE. The CDR3 nucleotides read TGTGCCAGCAGCTTCTACCTGGGACAGCTACGCCAAGAGACCCAGTACTTC. This translates into CASSFYLGQLRQETQYF.

The rearrangement uses TRBV11-2 and TRBJ2-3; possible D gene TRBD1, 6 bases. Deletions cut 4 bases from V and 0 bases from J, with 11 bases between. The CDR3 is 15 residues long. Looked up from germline, CDR1 is SGHAT and CDR2 is FQNNGV. DNA of the CDR3: TGTGCCAGCAGCTGGGTTGGACAGAGCACAGATACGCAGTATTTT. Protein: CASSWVGQSTDTQYF. The whole variable domain, filled in from reference TRBV11-2 and TRBJ2-3, reads EAGVAQSPRYKIIEKRQSVAFWCNPISGHATLYWYQQILGQGPKLLIQFQNNGVVDDSQLPKDRFSAERLKGVDSTLKIQPAKLEDSAVYLCASSWVGQSTDTQYFGPGTRLTVL.

A few counts support this clone. This rearrangement joins TRBV7-3 to TRBJ2-7, with a tentative D call TRBD1 (6 bases). CDR1 and CDR2 (germline): SGHTA, FQGTGA. This CDR3 contains 13 residues. Trimming stripped 3 bases from V and 5 bases from J, with 11 bases between. CDR3 in DNA: TGTGCCAGCAGCTTTGACAGGAGACACGAGCAGTACTTC. Protein: CASSFDRRHEQYF.

In its sample, this clone was seen once. V and J are TRBV4-3 and TRBJ2-3; no firm D call. V shed 1 base and J shed 2 bases, with 16 bases lying between them. The CDR3 extends over 17 amino acids. CDR1 LGHNA and CDR2 YSLEER come from the germline V gene. The CDR3 coding sequence is TGCGCCAGCAGCCAAGGGGTGGGCTGGCCAGCCACAGATACGCAGTATTTT. Its translation is CASSQGVGWPATDTQYF.

This sequence joins TRBV29-1 and TRBJ2-2, with 8 positions matching TRBD2. V was clipped by 5 bases and J by 4 bases; unmatched bases: 3. CDR1 SQVTM and CDR2 ANQGSEA come from the germline V gene. CDR3 length: 13 residues. CDR3 protein: CSVKRGITGELFF. The DNA of the CDR3 is TGCAGCGTTAAGCGGGGGATCACCGGGGAGCTGTTTTTT.

This chain joins TRBV15 and TRBJ2-5, with D unclear. In germline, CDR1 is LNHNV, CDR2 YYDKDF (reference sequence). Trimming pared 2 bases from V and 1 base from J, leaving 14 bases between. The CDR3 consists of 16 residues. The CDR3 reads CATSRNPKRFQETQYF. CDR3 coding DNA: TGTGCCACCAGCAGAAATCCCAAACGTTTCCAAGAGACCCAGTACTTC.

The chain's CDR3 is CASSERRGELDTQYF. The CDR3 DNA sequence: TGTGCCAGCAGTGAAAGGCGGGGGGAGCTGGATACGCAGTATTTT. The rearrangement uses TRBV2 and TRBJ2-3; 8 bases fit TRBD2. Germline CDR1 and CDR2: SNHLY and FYNNEI. This CDR3 region has 15 residues. J lost 6 bases, V lost 2 bases, and 7 bases had no gene match.

The chain is built from TRBV7-9 and TRBJ1-4; perhaps TRBD1 as D (6 bases). CDR1 and CDR2 from the germline V gene are SEHNR and FQNEAQ (reference sequence). V was cut by 1 base and J by 10 bases, with 16 bases left in between. The length of the CDR3 is 15 residues. The CDR3 is CASSLVIGGAGKLFF. CDR3 in DNA: TGTGCCAGCAGCTTAGTAATCGGGGGCGCAGGAAAACTGTTTTTT.

The J gene is TRBJ1-1, the V gene TRBV6-5, with TRBD1 identical over 8 bases. V dropped 0 bases and J dropped 11; count of bases not matched to a gene: 5. The CDR3 extends over 13 amino acids. CDR1 and CDR2 (germline): MNHEY, SVGAGI. The DNA for the CDR3 is TGTGCCAGCAGTTACTCAGCGGACAGGGACGCTTTCTTT. Translated, it gives CASSYSADRDAFF.

This clone has just one count. The chain has TRBV2 and TRBJ2-1; tentatively, D is TRBD1 (7 bases). Trimming removed 6 bases from V and 2 bases from J, with 20 bases in between. This CDR3 is built from 17 residues. The V gene's germline CDR1 is SNHLY and CDR2 FYNNEI. CDR3: CASRKEGTASPYNEQFF. The CDR3 region has the DNA TGTGCCAGCAGGAAGGAGGGGACAGCAAGTCCCTACAATGAGCAGTTCTTC.

The rearrangement links TRBV2 to TRBJ1-1, with a weak D call TRBD1 (6 bases). The CDR3 loop spans 13 amino acids. The germline V gene encodes CDR1 SNHLY and CDR2 FYNNEI. V was pared by 8 bases and J by 2 bases, with 12 bases between. DNA for the CDR3: TGTGCCAGCTGTGGACAGTTTAACACTGAAGCTTTCTTT. It translates to CASCGQFNTEAFF.

V is TRBV2 and J is TRBJ2-3, with 12 bases matching TRBD2. The CDR3 contains 16 residues. V shed 4 bases and J 5 bases; nucleotides not matched to a gene: 7. CDR1 and CDR2 (germline): SNHLY, FYNNEI. CDR3 sequence reads: CASSGLAGDPRDTQYF. The CDR3 bases are TGTGCCAGCAGTGGACTAGCGGGGGATCCTCGAGATACGCAGTATTTT. Combining the CDR3 with reference TRBV2 and TRBJ2-3 gives the whole variable domain EPEVTQTPSHQVTQMGQEVILRCVPISNHLYFYWYRQILGQKVEFLVSFYNNEISEKSEIFDDQFSVERPDGSNFTLKIRSTKLEDSAMYFCASSGLAGDPRDTQYFGPGTRLTVL.

This rearrangement joins TRBV2 to TRBJ2-7; perhaps TRBD1 as D (5 bases). Germline V gene sequence: CDR1 SNHLY, CDR2 FYNNEI. There are 13 residues in the CDR3. Trimming shortened V by 1 base and J by 3 bases, and 7 bases separated the two germline ends. The CDR3 nucleotides read TGTGCCAGCAGTGAAGAGGGGATCTACGAGCAGTACTTC. Residues: CASSEEGIYEQYF.

This chain uses TRBV5-5 with TRBJ2-2; D possibly matches TRBD1 or TRBD2 (7 bases each). CDR3 length: 15 amino acids. The germline gives CDR1 SGHKS, CDR2 YYEKEE (reference sequence). Trimming stripped 5 bases from V and 4 bases from J, with 15 bases between. The DNA for the CDR3 is TGTGCCAGCAGGCCAGGGGGGGACACCACCGGGGAGCTGTTTTTT. Its protein is CASRPGGDTTGELFF.

The chain has TRBV11-3 and TRBJ2-2; D unclear. V was cut by 1 base and J by 4 bases, with 19 bases left in between. The CDR3 consists of 18 residues. Germline values: CDR1 SGHNT, CDR2 YENEEA. CDR3 nucleotides: TGTGCCAGCAGCTTAGCCCCCCCTAGAGTTGTGGGCACCGGGGAGCTGTTTTTT. Translating gives CASSLAPPRVVGTGELFF.

This clone has a single count. This chain connects TRBV9 to TRBJ1-1; D is unclear. Germline CDR1 reads SGDLS; CDR2 reads YYNGEE. There are 13 residues in the CDR3. The ends were cut back, 1 base at V and 1 base at J, with 5 bases in the middle. CDR3 sequence (DNA): TGTGCCAGCAGCGTAAACACGAACACTGAAGCTTTCTTT. Translated, it gives CASSVNTNTEAFF.

A few counts support this clone. The V and J genes are TRBV9 and TRBJ1-1; no reliable D call. This CDR3 has 13 amino acids. V was trimmed by 4 bases and J by 0 bases, leaving 7 bases between them. CDR1 is SGDLS and CDR2 is YYNGEE in the germline V gene. CDR3 loop: CASSFLLNTEAFF. DNA for the CDR3: TGTGCCAGCAGCTTTCTCCTGAACACTGAAGCTTTCTTT.